This T cell receptor (beta chain) was observed in a study of T cell changes during pregnancy in multiple sclerosis. The assay was immunoSEQ multiplex PCR, and TCRdb's table has in-frame clones only and misses some. The repertoire has approximately 58,000 clones, about 92% of them found once; the top ten carry around 0.16%. The CDR3 is made up of 15 amino acids. Germline V gene lookup returns CDR1 LNHDA and CDR2 SQIVND (reference sequence). J lost 2 bases, V lost 3 bases, and 3 bases had no gene match. V is TRBV19 and J is TRBJ1-4, with 7 bases fitting TRBD1. This clonotype originated in a female donor in good health, enrolled as a control in a pregnancy study. Material: CD4+ T cells from peripheral blood mononuclear cells, obtained after pregnancy. CDR3 sequence reads: CASSIGQATNEKLFF. CDR3 nucleotide sequence: TGTGCCAGTAGTATTGGACAGGCTACTAATGAAAAACTGTTTTTT.